The 14 T cell receptor beta chains below were found in one sample sequenced in a study of beta chain features in type 1 diabetes (dated by TCRdb to between 2017 and 2018). The library was obtained by the immunoSEQ multiplex PCR assay. The entire isolated RNA was reverse transcribed using the High Capacity cDNA Reverse Transcription Kit, and thus expressed TCRB transcripts were sequenced. TCRdb limited this immuneACCESS table to in-frame rearrangements with V and J called. A share of clones is missing; checked studies link under half to unresolved V genes, and the rest is unexplained. This sample has 38,000 or so clones in its table, and 64% of those were observed once. Over 2% of the sample goes to the ten largest clones. The sample taken for sequencing was Tregs from blood. The sample's cell subset or site label, in plain terms: regulatory CD4+ T cells. The receptors derive from a woman under 40 in good health.

The table lists this clone with a few counts. V is TRBV5-1 and J is TRBJ2-2; unclear D gene. CDR1 is SGHRS, CDR2 YFSETQ, per germline. The CDR3 length is 13 residues. Trimming cost V 4 bases and J 6 bases, with 10 bases left between them. The DNA for the CDR3 is TGCGCCAGCAGCCTAGGCTCCGCCGGGGAGCTGTTTTTT. Protein product: CASSLGSAGELFF.

This clone was detected only a few times. The chain has TRBV28 and TRBJ2-1; TRBD2 might be the D (6 bases). V was cut by 4 bases and J by 10 bases, with 11 bases left in between. The germline CDR1 and CDR2 sequences are MDHEN and SYDVKM. The CDR3 consists of 12 residues. The CDR3 here is CASSWGVEEQFF. The CDR3, as DNA: TGTGCCAGCAGTTGGGGGGTGGAGGAGCAGTTCTTC.

Regarding this clone: Its ends do not fully match the called genes, so a read error is possible. This chain uses TRBV7-9 with TRBJ2-1; TRBD1 agrees at 7 bases. Looked up from germline, CDR1 is SEHNR and CDR2 is FQNEAQ (reference sequence). This CDR3 is 15 amino acids long. The DNA of the CDR3 is TGTGCCAGCAGCCCCCGACAGGGAGTATACAGTGAGCAGTTCTTC. Protein: CASSPRQGVYSEQFF.

The chain uses TRBV6-6 and TRBJ2-1; 9 bases are shared with TRBD2. The CDR3 runs to 14 residues. CDR1 is MNHNY, CDR2 SVGAGI, per germline (reference sequence). V was clipped by 7 bases and J by 7 bases; unmatched bases: 8. The CDR3 coding sequence is TGTGCCAGCATGGGTAGCGGGAGTCGGAATGAGCAGTTCTTC. Protein product: CASMGSGSRNEQFF.

This CDR3 is CAWSVGLAGAEQFF. The CDR3 DNA follows: TGTGCCTGGAGTGTAGGACTAGCGGGAGCTGAGCAGTTCTTC. The chain has TRBV30 and TRBJ2-1; the match to TRBD2 covers 13 bases. This CDR3 region has 14 residues. V shed 0 bases and J 9 bases; nucleotides not matched to a gene: 2. CDR1 and CDR2 from the germline V gene are GTSNPN and SVGIG (reference sequence).

The chain employs TRBV7-9 and TRBJ2-3; 7 bases line up with TRBD1. This CDR3 is 17 amino acids long. Germline CDR1 and CDR2: SEHNR and FQNEAQ (reference sequence). After removal of 2 bases from V and 5 bases from J, the junction contained 13 bases not matched to a gene. The DNA for the CDR3 is TGTGCCAGCAGCTTAATATGGGTGACAGGGAAAGGAGATACGCAGTATTTT. Translated: CASSLIWVTGKGDTQYF.

The chain carries TRBV5-4 and TRBJ2-7, with 14 positions matching TRBD2. The CDR3 has 17 residues. After removal of 5 bases from V and 1 base from J, the junction contained 8 bases not matched to a gene. Per the germline V gene, CDR1 is SGHNT and CDR2 is YYREEE (reference sequence). The CDR3: CASRPHGTSGRSYEQYF. DNA of the CDR3: TGTGCCAGCAGGCCTCATGGGACTAGCGGGAGATCCTACGAGCAGTACTTC.

This clone was observed a single time. V is TRBV28 and J is TRBJ2-5, with TRBD2 matching 11 bases. The V and J ends lost 5 bases and 3 bases, in that order; junction bases with no gene match: 20. Germline V CDR1 and CDR2: MDHEN, SYDVKM. The CDR3 sequence is 20 residues long. CDR3 residues: CASSPSANGLAGQMKETQYF. The CDR3 DNA reads TGTGCCAGCAGTCCATCAGCGAACGGACTAGCGGGCCAGATGAAAGAGACCCAGTACTTC.

This clone came up a few times. The chain links TRBV6-5 to TRBJ2-7; the D gene is possibly TRBD1 (6 bases). CDR1 and CDR2 (germline): MNHEY, SVGAGI. CDR3 length: 15 residues. Trimming pared 2 bases from V and 0 bases from J, leaving 11 bases between. DNA of the CDR3: TGTGCCAGCAGTTACGGTGGGACAATCTCCTACGAGCAGTACTTC. Translating it yields CASSYGGTISYEQYF.

The chain recombines TRBV7-2 with TRBJ2-5; 7 bases match TRBD1. Looked up from germline, CDR1 is SGHTA and CDR2 is FQGNSA. This CDR3 has 13 amino acids. The junction had 11 bases not matched to a gene; V was cut back by 5 bases and J by 11 bases. This chain's CDR3 is CASSLGRDREQYF. Here the CDR3 DNA reads TGTGCCAGCAGCCTGGGACGGGACAGAGAGCAGTACTTC.

The chain joins TRBV5-4 to TRBJ2-2, with 10 bases identical to TRBD1. Germline-derived CDR1 and CDR2 are SGHNT and YYREEE (reference sequence). Unmatched junction bases numbered 8, after V lost 4 bases and J lost 2 bases. The CDR3 runs 17 residues. The DNA for the CDR3 is TGTGCCAGCAGCCGAACGGGACAGGGGCCAAACACCGGGGAGCTGTTTTTT. Translated, it gives CASSRTGQGPNTGELFF.

The CDR3 region has the DNA TGTGCCAGTAGGAGAAGGGGGGACAGTTTATCCCCTGAAGCTTTCTTT. Amino acid sequence: CASRRRGDSLSPEAFF. The V gene is TRBV19, the J gene TRBJ1-1; 7 nucleotides match TRBD1. There are 16 residues in the CDR3. CDR1 and CDR2 from the germline V gene are LNHDA and SQIVND (reference sequence). V shed 6 bases and J 6 bases; nucleotides not matched to a gene: 16.

The chain couples TRBV29-1 to TRBJ1-1, with 8 bases matching TRBD1. The ends lost 6 bases at V and 3 bases at J; junction bases unmatched: 3. The length of the CDR3 is 12 residues. The V gene's germline CDR1 is SQVTM and CDR2 ANQGSEA. CDR3 DNA: TGCAGCGTCAGGGGGCAAGACACTGAAGCTTTCTTT. This codes for CSVRGQDTEAFF.

This clone was detected a few times. The gene calls are TRBV7-3 and TRBJ2-3, with 8 bases aligning to TRBD2. Germline CDR1 reads SGHTA; CDR2 reads FQGTGA. The CDR3 has 14 amino acids. V was clipped by 5 bases and J by 5 bases; unmatched bases: 6. DNA for the CDR3: TGTGCCAGCAGCCTTGGACTAGCCCAAGATACGCAGTATTTT. Its translation: CASSLGLAQDTQYF.